Detailed here is one T cell receptor (beta chain). This table comes from immunoSEQ multiplex PCR, and its TCRdb copy is limited to in-frame clones, with some not included. The sample lists 200,000 to 250,000 clones, over 65% occurring once. The sample is drawn from a study of blood T cell repertoires in COVID-19. Whole-study context: The analysed material was cDNA or gDNA that came from T cells, B-cell-depleted T cells, or PBMCs.

The CDR3 is 15 residues long. The V end lost 1 base, the J end lost 0 bases, and 9 bases lay between the germline ends. Per germline, CDR1 LGHDT and CDR2 YNNKEL (reference sequence). The receptor's source is a woman between 65 and 79 years old with active or convalescent COVID-19. The sequenced sample consisted of peripheral blood. The J gene is TRBJ1-1, the V gene TRBV3-1 (or the pseudogene TRBV3-2); D gene uncertain. For the CDR3, the DNA is TGTGCCAGCAGCCAAGGAGGTCCCGTGAACACTGAAGCTTTCTTT. Translated: CASSQGGPVNTEAFF.